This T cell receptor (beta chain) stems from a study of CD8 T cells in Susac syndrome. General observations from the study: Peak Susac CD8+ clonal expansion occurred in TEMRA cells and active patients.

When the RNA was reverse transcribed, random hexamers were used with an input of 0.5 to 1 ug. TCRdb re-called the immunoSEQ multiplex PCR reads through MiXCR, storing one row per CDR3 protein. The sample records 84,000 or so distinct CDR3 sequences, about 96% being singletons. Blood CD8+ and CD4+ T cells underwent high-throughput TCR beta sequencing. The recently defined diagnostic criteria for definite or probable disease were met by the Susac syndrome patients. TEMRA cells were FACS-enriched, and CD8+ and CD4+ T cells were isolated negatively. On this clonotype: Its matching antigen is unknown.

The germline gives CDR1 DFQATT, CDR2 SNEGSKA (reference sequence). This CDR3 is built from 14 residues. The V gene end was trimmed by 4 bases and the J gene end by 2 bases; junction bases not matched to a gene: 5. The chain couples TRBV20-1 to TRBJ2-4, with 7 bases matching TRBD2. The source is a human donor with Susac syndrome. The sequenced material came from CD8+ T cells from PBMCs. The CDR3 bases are TGCAGTGCTACCGGGACTACCACCAAAAACATTCAGTACTTC. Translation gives CSATGTTTKNIQYF.